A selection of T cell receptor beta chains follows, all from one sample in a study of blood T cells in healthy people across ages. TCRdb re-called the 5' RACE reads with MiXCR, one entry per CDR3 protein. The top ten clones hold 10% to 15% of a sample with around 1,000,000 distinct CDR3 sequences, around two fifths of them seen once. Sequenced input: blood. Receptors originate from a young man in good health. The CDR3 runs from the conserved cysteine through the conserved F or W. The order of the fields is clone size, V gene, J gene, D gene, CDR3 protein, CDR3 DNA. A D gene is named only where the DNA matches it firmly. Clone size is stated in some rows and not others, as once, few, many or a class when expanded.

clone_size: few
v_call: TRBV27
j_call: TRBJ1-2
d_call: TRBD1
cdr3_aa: CASSYDRGGGYTF
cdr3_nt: TGTGCCAGCAGCTATGACAGGGGAGGAGGCTACACCTTC

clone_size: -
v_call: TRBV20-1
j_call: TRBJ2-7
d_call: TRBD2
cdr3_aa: CSARDRLAGNTYEQYF
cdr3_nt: TGCAGTGCTAGAGACAGACTAGCGGGGAATACCTACGAGCAGTACTTC

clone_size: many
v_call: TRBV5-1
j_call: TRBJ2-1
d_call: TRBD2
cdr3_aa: CASSLAGLMFF
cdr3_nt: TGCGCCAGCAGCTTGGCGGGACTAATGTTCTTC

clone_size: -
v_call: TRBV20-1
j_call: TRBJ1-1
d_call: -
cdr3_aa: CSARWGMEDTEAFF
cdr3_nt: TGCAGTGCTAGGTGGGGCATGGAGGACACTGAAGCTTTCTTT

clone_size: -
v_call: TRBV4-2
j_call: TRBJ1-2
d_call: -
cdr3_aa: CASSQEGEQGLYGHTF
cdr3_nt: TGTGCCAGCAGCCAAGAAGGGGAACAGGGCCTATATGGCCACACCTTC

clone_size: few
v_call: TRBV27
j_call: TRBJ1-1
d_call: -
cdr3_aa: CASSRLGGENTEAFF
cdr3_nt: TGTGCCAGCAGCCGCCTGGGGGGAGAGAACACTGAAGCTTTCTTT

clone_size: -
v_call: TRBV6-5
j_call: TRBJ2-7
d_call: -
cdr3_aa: CASSYQGSYEQYF
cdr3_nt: TGTGCCAGCAGTTACCAGGGCTCCTACGAGCAGTACTTC

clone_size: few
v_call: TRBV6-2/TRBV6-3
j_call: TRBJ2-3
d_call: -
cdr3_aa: CASSYSRGARTDTQYF
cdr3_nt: TGTGCCAGCAGTTACTCGAGAGGGGCCCGCACAGATACGCAGTATTTT

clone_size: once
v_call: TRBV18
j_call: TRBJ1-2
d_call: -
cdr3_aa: CASSLTTDSRGQLGYTF
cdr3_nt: TGTGCCAGCTCACTCACTACGGACTCCAGAGGGCAACTTGGCTACACCTTC

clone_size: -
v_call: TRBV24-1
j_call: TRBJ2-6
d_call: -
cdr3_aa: CAARNRVERGANVLTF
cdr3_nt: TGTGCCGCGCGAAACAGGGTTGAGCGTGGGGCCAACGTCCTGACTTTC

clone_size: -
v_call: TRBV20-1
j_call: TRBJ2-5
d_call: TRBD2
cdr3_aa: CSARDPSGDSQETQYF
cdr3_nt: TGCAGTGCTAGAGATCCCAGCGGGGATTCCCAAGAGACCCAGTACTTC

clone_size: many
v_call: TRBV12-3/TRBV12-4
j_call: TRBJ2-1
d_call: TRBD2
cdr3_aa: CASSLRGGYNEQFF
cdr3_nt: TGTGCCAGCAGTTTACGGGGGGGGTACAATGAGCAGTTCTTC

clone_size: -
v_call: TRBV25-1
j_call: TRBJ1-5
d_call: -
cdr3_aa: CASSESRRQDSNQPQHF
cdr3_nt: TGTGCCAGCAGTGAATCTCGAAGACAGGATAGCAATCAGCCCCAGCATTTT

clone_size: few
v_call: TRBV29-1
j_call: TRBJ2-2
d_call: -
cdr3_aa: CSVGGPRGRGDTGELFF
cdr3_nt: TGCAGCGTTGGGGGCCCCCGTGGCAGGGGGGACACCGGGGAGCTGTTTTTT

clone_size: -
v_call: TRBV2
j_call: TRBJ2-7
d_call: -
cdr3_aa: CASSVGDQPSYEQYF
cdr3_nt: TGTGCCAGCAGTGTGGGGGACCAACCCTCCTACGAGCAGTACTTC

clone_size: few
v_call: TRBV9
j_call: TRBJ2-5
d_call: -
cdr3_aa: CASSVSPGETQYF
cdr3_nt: TGTGCCAGCAGCGTAAGTCCAGGGGAGACCCAGTACTTC